This entry lists 27 T cell receptor beta chains sequenced from one sample in a study of blood T cell repertoires in COVID-19. Produced via immunoSEQ multiplex PCR; TCRdb's table is partial and in-frame only. The sample yields hundreds of thousands of clones, approximately 80% seen once. Material: PBMCs or T cells enriched from blood (not recorded which). The source is a man aged 35 to 55 who had been exposed to COVID-19.

This clone appeared many times. V and J are TRBV7-9 and TRBJ2-5, with TRBD2 as a possible D gene (5 bases). Germline V lookup: CDR1 SEHNR, CDR2 FQNEAQ (reference sequence). The CDR3 has 14 residues. V lost 1 base, J lost 5 bases, and 11 bases lay in between. The CDR3, as DNA: TGTGCCAGCAGCTTAGGTTGGCGGGCTGAGACCCAGTACTTC. Translation gives CASSLGWRAETQYF. Full variable domain (missing parts from reference TRBV7-9 and TRBJ2-5): DTGVSQNPRHKITKRGQNVTFRCDPISEHNRLYWYRQTLGQGPEFLTYFQNEAQLEKSRLLSDRFSAERPKGSFSTLEIQRTEQGDSAMYLCASSLGWRAETQYFGPGTRLLVL.

This chain uses TRBV28 with TRBJ1-2, with 7 bases matching TRBD1. Germline assignment: CDR1 MDHEN and CDR2 SYDVKM. Trimming took 2 bases from V and 8 from J; bases not matched to a gene: 8. CDR3 length equals 14 residues. The CDR3 DNA sequence: TGTGCCAGCAGTTTACAAGGGACAGCTAGGGGCTACACCTTC. Its protein is CASSLQGTARGYTF.

This clone was counted a few times. This chain joins TRBV11-2 and TRBJ2-7, with D perhaps matching TRBD1 (5 bases). In germline, CDR1 is SGHAT, CDR2 FQNNGV. With 0 bases removed from V and 3 bases from J, the gap between germline ends came to 9 bases. The CDR3 is 14 residues long. This chain's CDR3 is CASSLETGLYEQYF. CDR3 nucleotides: TGTGCCAGCAGCTTAGAAACAGGCCTCTACGAGCAGTACTTC.

V gene TRBV9 combines with J gene TRBJ1-6; D ambiguous. This CDR3 is 15 amino acids long. CDR1 and CDR2 (germline): SGDLS, YYNGEE. The V end lost 3 bases, the J end lost 7 bases, and 14 bases lay between the germline ends. CDR3 bases: TGTGCCAGCAGCGCGGAGGTAGGCCGGAATTCACCCCTCCACTTT. This gives the protein CASSAEVGRNSPLHF.

The chain has TRBV27 and TRBJ2-7, with D perhaps TRBD1 (6 bases). The V and J ends lost 8 bases and 6 bases respectively, with 17 bases between them. Germline assignment: CDR1 MNHEY and CDR2 SMNVEV (reference sequence). CDR3 length equals 13 residues. CDR3 protein: CASRRQENREQYF. The CDR3 nucleotides are TGTGCCAGCCGGAGACAGGAAAATCGCGAGCAGTACTTC.

The rearrangement links TRBV3-1 (or the pseudogene TRBV3-2) to TRBJ1-1; D is possibly TRBD1 (5 bases). Germline V gene data show CDR1 as LGHDT and CDR2 as YNNKEL (reference sequence). This CDR3 has 13 residues. V was pared by 1 base and J by 6 bases, with 9 bases between. The CDR3 bases are TGTGCCAGCAGCCAAGGCCAGGGCGCTGAAGCTTTCTTT. Its translation: CASSQGQGAEAFF.

The chain employs TRBV6-6 and TRBJ2-7; tentatively, D is TRBD2 (6 bases). Germline-derived CDR1 and CDR2 are MNHNY and SVGAGI (reference sequence). The CDR3 has 13 residues. V was pared by 7 bases and J by 1 base, with 11 bases between. The CDR3 here is CASIGGRSYEQYF. DNA for the CDR3: TGTGCCAGCATTGGGGGGAGGTCCTACGAGCAGTACTTC.

J is TRBJ2-1 and V is TRBV5-4; 9 bases align to TRBD2. This CDR3 has 16 residues. V shed 4 bases and J 12 bases; nucleotides not matched to a gene: 17. Per the germline V gene, CDR1 is SGHNT and CDR2 is YYREEE (reference sequence). The CDR3 protein is CASSASLAGVGEGQFF. DNA for the CDR3: TGTGCCAGCAGCGCCTCCTTAGCGGGAGTGGGTGAGGGGCAGTTCTTC.

This chain joins TRBV24-1 and TRBJ2-3; 11 nucleotides align to TRBD2. Trimming removed 6 bases from V and 0 bases from J; junction bases left unmatched: 13. From germline, CDR1 is KGHDR and CDR2 SFDVKD. The CDR3 sequence is 19 residues long. The CDR3 spells CATSQSGLAEGASTDTQYF. CDR3 coding DNA: TGTGCCACCAGTCAATCGGGACTAGCGGAGGGGGCTAGCACAGATACGCAGTATTTT.

The V call is TRBV7-9, the J call TRBJ2-7, with D possibly being TRBD1 (5 bases). Germline V gives CDR1 SEHNR, CDR2 FQNEAQ (reference sequence). This CDR3 region has 14 residues. Deletions cut 7 bases from V and 1 base from J, with 14 bases between. In DNA form, the CDR3 reads TGTGCCAGCAACCCCTTTAGGGGATCCTACGAGCAGTACTTC. Translated, it gives CASNPFRGSYEQYF.

The sample holds many counts of this clone. The chain is built from TRBV5-1 and TRBJ2-5; 7 bases align to TRBD2. Germline CDR1 and CDR2: SGHRS and YFSETQ. This CDR3 has 14 residues. J was trimmed by 5 bases and V by 2 bases; bases with no gene match: 6. The CDR3 protein is CASSFRGDRETQYF. CDR3 in DNA: TGCGCCAGCAGCTTCCGGGGGGACCGGGAGACCCAGTACTTC.

The chain employs TRBV6-5 and TRBJ1-1, with D uncertain. The CDR3 loop spans 13 amino acids. V was shortened by 10 bases and J by 1 base, with 13 bases between the two germline ends. CDR1 MNHEY and CDR2 SVGAGI come from the germline V gene. The CDR3 coding sequence is TGTGCCACGTCTCCGTGGGCGAACACTGAAGCTTTCTTT. Residues: CATSPWANTEAFF.

The rearrangement links TRBV27 to TRBJ2-2; TRBD1 matches 7 bases. V was clipped by 7 bases and J by 0 bases; unmatched bases: 8. In germline, CDR1 is MNHEY, CDR2 SMNVEV (reference sequence). The CDR3 contains 16 residues. The CDR3 spells CASKPLDRPNTGELFF. The DNA for the CDR3 is TGTGCCAGCAAACCCCTGGACAGGCCGAACACCGGGGAGCTGTTTTTT.

A single count supports this clone. The chain combines TRBV11-2 with TRBJ2-2; D ambiguous. Deletions cut 5 bases from V and 4 bases from J, with 8 bases between. The CDR3 length is 13 residues. Germline loops: CDR1 SGHAT, CDR2 FQNNGV. In nucleotides, the CDR3 is TGTGCCAGCAGCGTCAGAGGCACCGGGGAGCTGTTTTTT. It specifies CASSVRGTGELFF.

The chain has TRBV6-5 and TRBJ2-7; no reliable D call. V was cut by 6 bases and J by 6 bases, with 18 bases left in between. The CDR3 runs 14 residues. Germline V lookup: CDR1 MNHEY, CDR2 SVGAGI. The CDR3: CASSALIDGGEQYF. The CDR3 DNA reads as TGTGCCAGCAGCGCGTTAATAGATGGCGGCGAGCAGTACTTC.

The chain joins TRBV10-3 to TRBJ2-1, with no clear D. This CDR3 comprises 11 residues. Germline CDR1 reads ENHRY; CDR2 reads SYGVKD. V lost 10 bases to trimming and J lost 4 bases, with 8 bases between them. The CDR3 DNA is TGTGCCAGTCGAGAGTACAATGAGCAGTTCTTC. Its translation is CASREYNEQFF.

In its sample, this clone was seen once. The CDR3 sequence: CASSFDRDPYGYTF. The CDR3 DNA sequence: TGTGCCAGCAGCTTTGACAGGGATCCATATGGCTACACCTTC. The chain recombines TRBV5-4 with TRBJ1-2, with 7 bases identical to TRBD1. The V segment lost 2 bases and the J segment 5 bases; nucleotides outside the gene matches: 6. This CDR3 comprises 14 residues. Germline CDR1 SGHNT, CDR2 YYREEE (reference sequence).

This clone was observed a handful of times. The chain uses TRBV19 and TRBJ2-7; tentatively, D is TRBD1 (7 bases). The ends were cut back, 9 bases at V and 1 base at J, with 19 bases in the middle. Germline V gives CDR1 LNHDA, CDR2 SQIVND (reference sequence). The CDR3 sequence is 15 residues long. The CDR3 DNA is TGTGCCAGCAAAGGAGGGGGCACCGAGTCCTACGAGCAGTACTTC. Translation: CASKGGGTESYEQYF.

The chain links TRBV30 to TRBJ1-5, with D possibly being TRBD1 (6 bases). The germline V gene has CDR1 GTSNPN and CDR2 SVGIG (reference sequence). This CDR3 has 15 residues. The ends were cut back, 2 bases at V and 5 bases at J, with 16 bases in the middle. As DNA, the CDR3 is TGTGCCTGGAGTCGGAAGCAGGGGCGAGATCAGCCCCAGCATTTT. It codes for CAWSRKQGRDQPQHF.

V gene TRBV29-1 combines with J gene TRBJ1-1; no clear D gene. Germline assignment: CDR1 SQVTM and CDR2 ANQGSEA. This CDR3 region has 13 residues. V lost 6 bases, J lost 2 bases, and 13 bases lay in between. CDR3 sequence reads: CSVGLAANTEAFF. In DNA form, the CDR3 reads TGCAGCGTCGGCCTGGCGGCTAACACTGAAGCTTTCTTT. Full variable domain (remainder filled in from reference TRBV29-1 and TRBJ1-1): SAVISQKPSRDICQRGTSLTIQCQVDSQVTMMFWYRQQPGQSLTLIATANQGSEATYESGFVIDKFPISRPNLTFSTLTVSNMSPEDSSIYLCSVGLAANTEAFFGQGTRLTVV.

A few counts support this clone. The chain carries TRBV28 and TRBJ2-7; 9 nucleotides agree with TRBD1. CDR3 length equals 14 residues. The V gene's germline CDR1 is MDHEN and CDR2 SYDVKM. Trimming took 8 bases from V and 3 from J; bases not matched to a gene: 8. CDR3 in amino acids: CASSAGTGIYEQYF. The DNA for the CDR3 is TGTGCCAGCTCCGCAGGGACAGGGATCTACGAGCAGTACTTC. The full variable domain, its missing parts supplied by reference TRBV28 and TRBJ2-7, is DVKVTQSSRYLVKRTGEKVFLECVQDMDHENMFWYRQDPGLGLRLIYFSYDVKMKEKGDIPEGYSVSREKKERFSLILESASTNQTSMYLCASSAGTGIYEQYFGPGTRLTVT.

This clone was seen once. The V gene is TRBV7-6, the J gene TRBJ2-3; tentatively, D is TRBD2 (5 bases). Trimming stripped 1 base from V and 2 bases from J, with 13 bases between. Germline CDR1 and CDR2: SGHVS and FNYEAQ. This CDR3 contains 16 residues. Here the CDR3 reads CASSLGARGITDTQYF. The CDR3, as DNA: TGTGCCAGCAGCTTAGGGGCTCGGGGAATCACAGATACGCAGTATTTT.

This rearrangement joins TRBV4-1 to TRBJ2-4, with D tentatively TRBD2 (6 bases). The CDR3 length is 16 residues. V was cut by 1 base and J by 3 bases, with 13 bases left in between. Germline values: CDR1 MGHRA, CDR2 YSYEKL. The CDR3 DNA follows: TGCGCCAGCAGCCAAGGTGGGGACTTTGGCAAAAACATTCAGTACTTC. Its translation: CASSQGGDFGKNIQYF.

The chain combines TRBV4-2 with TRBJ2-3, with D possibly being TRBD2 (7 bases). V was clipped by 0 bases and J by 0 bases, with 16 bases between them. The CDR3 runs to 18 residues. Germline CDR1 LGHNA, CDR2 YNFKEQ. CDR3 loop: CASSQEGASGISTDTQYF. The CDR3 bases are TGTGCCAGCAGCCAAGAGGGGGCTAGCGGTATTAGCACAGATACGCAGTATTTT.

The chain combines TRBV7-2 with TRBJ2-1; D might be TRBD2 (6 bases). The CDR3 consists of 16 residues. V lost 0 bases, J lost 7 bases, and 16 bases lay in between. The germline CDR1 and CDR2 sequences are SGHTA and FQGNSA. CDR3 amino acids: CASSLAVSSVRNEQFF. CDR3 in DNA: TGTGCCAGCAGCTTAGCGGTCTCTAGCGTTCGTAATGAGCAGTTCTTC.

V gene TRBV30 combines with J gene TRBJ2-2; the match to TRBD2 covers 12 bases. V lost 4 bases to trimming and J lost 7 bases; unmatched junction nucleotides: 7. Germline values: CDR1 GTSNPN, CDR2 SVGIG (reference sequence). This CDR3 is 15 amino acids long. This chain's CDR3 is CAWTSGRAPGGELFF. CDR3 DNA: TGTGCCTGGACTAGCGGGAGGGCCCCGGGCGGGGAGCTGTTTTTT. Combining the CDR3 with reference TRBV30 and TRBJ2-2 gives the whole variable domain SQTIHQWPATLVQPVGSPLSLECTVEGTSNPNLYWYRQAAGRGLQLLFYSVGIGQISSEVPQNLSASRPQDRQFILSSKKLLLSDSGFYLCAWTSGRAPGGELFFGEGSRLTVL.

The chain joins TRBV5-5 to TRBJ2-3, with D unresolved. The CDR3 has 12 residues. V was trimmed by 6 bases and J by 6 bases, leaving 11 bases between them. Germline CDR1 reads SGHKS; CDR2 reads YYEKEE (reference sequence). The CDR3 loop reads CASNARSDTQYF. CDR3 coding DNA: TGTGCCAGCAATGCGAGGTCGGATACGCAGTATTTT.